This entry describes one TCR beta chain. Its antigen is unidentified. This sample is part of a study of siplizumab effects on memory and regulatory T cells. Study-wide context: The authors ran mixed lymphocyte reactions in pairs, with siplizumab at approximately 1 ug/mL or without drug. The study, taken as a whole, reports: Naive T cells seemed more diverse than memory cells and seemed major alloresponse contributors.

Roughly 100,000 TCR templates were assayed per sample. The table came from immunoSEQ multiplex PCR; TCRdb's copy has only in-frame clones and leaves some out. The table lists roughly 11,000 clones, approximately 45% of them singletons. The CDR3 totals 14 residues. Per the germline V gene, CDR1 is SGHVS and CDR2 is FNYEAQ. The germline V and J ends were trimmed by 6 bases and 3 bases, with 12 bases remaining between them. The authors cocultured the mixed lymphocyte reaction cells at 37 degrees C for about six days. The sequence was obtained from a human donor in good health; the cells came from an allogeneic mixed lymphocyte reaction. Some clones in this sample may be carry-over from other donors' samples. The chain uses TRBV7-6 and TRBJ2-1; D may be TRBD2 (6 bases). The sample was CFSE-low (dividing) CD8+ T cells sorted from an allogeneic mixed lymphocyte reaction. The CDR3, as DNA: TGTGCCAGCAGTGAACGGAGGGACTACAATGAGCAGTTCTTC. This sequence encodes CASSERRDYNEQFF.